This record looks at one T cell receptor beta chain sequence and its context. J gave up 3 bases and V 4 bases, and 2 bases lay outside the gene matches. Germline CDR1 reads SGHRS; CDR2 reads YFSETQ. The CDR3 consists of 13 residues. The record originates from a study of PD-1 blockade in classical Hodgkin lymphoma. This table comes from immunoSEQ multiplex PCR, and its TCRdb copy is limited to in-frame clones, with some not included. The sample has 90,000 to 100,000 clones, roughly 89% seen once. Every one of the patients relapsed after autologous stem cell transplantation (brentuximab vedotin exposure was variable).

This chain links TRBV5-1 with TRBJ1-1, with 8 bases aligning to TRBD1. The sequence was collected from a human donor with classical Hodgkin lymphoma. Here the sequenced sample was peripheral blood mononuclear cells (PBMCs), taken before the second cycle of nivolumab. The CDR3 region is CASSVGQDTEAFF. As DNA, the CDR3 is TGCGCCAGCAGCGTGGGACAGGACACTGAAGCTTTCTTT.